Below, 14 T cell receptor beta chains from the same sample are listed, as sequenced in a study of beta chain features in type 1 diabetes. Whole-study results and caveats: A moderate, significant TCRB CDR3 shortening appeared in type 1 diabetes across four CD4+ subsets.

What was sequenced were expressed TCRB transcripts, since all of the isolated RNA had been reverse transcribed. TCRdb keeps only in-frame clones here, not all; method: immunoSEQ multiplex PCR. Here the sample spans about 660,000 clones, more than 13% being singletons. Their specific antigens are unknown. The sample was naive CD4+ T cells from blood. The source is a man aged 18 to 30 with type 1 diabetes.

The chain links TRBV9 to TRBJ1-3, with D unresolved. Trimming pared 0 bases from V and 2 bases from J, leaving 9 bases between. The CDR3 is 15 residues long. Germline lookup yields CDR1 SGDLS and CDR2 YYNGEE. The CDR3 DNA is TGTGCCAGCAGCGTAGCGGCGATCACTGGAAACACCATATATTTT. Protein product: CASSVAAITGNTIYF. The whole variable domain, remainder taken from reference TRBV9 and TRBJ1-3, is DSGVTQTPKHLITATGQRVTLRCSPRSGDLSVYWYQQSLDQGLQFLIQYYNGEERAKGNILERFSAQQFPDLHSELNLSSLELGDSALYFCASSVAAITGNTIYFGEGSWLTVV.

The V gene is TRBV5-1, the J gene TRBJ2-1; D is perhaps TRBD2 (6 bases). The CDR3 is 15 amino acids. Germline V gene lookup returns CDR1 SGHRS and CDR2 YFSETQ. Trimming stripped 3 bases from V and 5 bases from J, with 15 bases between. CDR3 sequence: CASSSRVSGDNEQFF. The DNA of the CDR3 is TGCGCCAGCAGCTCGAGGGTTAGCGGTGACAATGAGCAGTTCTTC.

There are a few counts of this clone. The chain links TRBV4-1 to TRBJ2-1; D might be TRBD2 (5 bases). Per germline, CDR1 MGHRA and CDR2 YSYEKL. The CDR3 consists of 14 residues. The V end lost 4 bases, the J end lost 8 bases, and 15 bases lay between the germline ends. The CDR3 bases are TGCGCCAGCAGCCTTAGGACTGGACGGGATGAGCAGTTCTTC. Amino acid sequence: CASSLRTGRDEQFF.

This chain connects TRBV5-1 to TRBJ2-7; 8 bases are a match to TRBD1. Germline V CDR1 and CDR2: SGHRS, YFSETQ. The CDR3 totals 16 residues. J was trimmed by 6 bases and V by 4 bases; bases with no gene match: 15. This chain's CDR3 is CASSLDPGGPAGEQYF. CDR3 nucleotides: TGCGCCAGCAGCCTTGATCCAGGGGGCCCGGCTGGCGAGCAGTACTTC.

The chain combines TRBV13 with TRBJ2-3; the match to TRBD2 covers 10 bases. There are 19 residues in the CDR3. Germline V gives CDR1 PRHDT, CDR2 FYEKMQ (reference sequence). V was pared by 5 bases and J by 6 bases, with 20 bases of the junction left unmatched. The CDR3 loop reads CASSPSPFTLAGKADTQYF. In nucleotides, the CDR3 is TGTGCCAGCAGCCCGTCCCCCTTTACACTAGCGGGGAAAGCGGATACGCAGTATTTT.

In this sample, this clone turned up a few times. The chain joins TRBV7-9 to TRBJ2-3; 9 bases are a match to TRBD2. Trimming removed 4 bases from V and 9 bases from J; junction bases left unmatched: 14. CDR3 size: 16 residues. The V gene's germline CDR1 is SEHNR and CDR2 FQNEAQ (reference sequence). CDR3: CASSYEASGVQGTQYF. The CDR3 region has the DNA TGTGCCAGCAGCTACGAGGCTAGCGGGGTCCAGGGGACGCAGTATTTT. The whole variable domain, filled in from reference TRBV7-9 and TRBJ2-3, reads DTGVSQNPRHKITKRGQNVTFRCDPISEHNRLYWYRQTLGQGPEFLTYFQNEAQLEKSRLLSDRFSAERPKGSFSTLEIQRTEQGDSAMYLCASSYEASGVQGTQYFGPGTRLTVL.

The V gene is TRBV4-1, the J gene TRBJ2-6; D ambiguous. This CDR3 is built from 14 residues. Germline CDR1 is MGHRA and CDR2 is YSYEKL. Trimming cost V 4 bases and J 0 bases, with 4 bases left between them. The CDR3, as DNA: TGCGCCAGCAGCCTCGTCTCTGGGGCCAACGTCCTGACTTTC. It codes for CASSLVSGANVLTF.

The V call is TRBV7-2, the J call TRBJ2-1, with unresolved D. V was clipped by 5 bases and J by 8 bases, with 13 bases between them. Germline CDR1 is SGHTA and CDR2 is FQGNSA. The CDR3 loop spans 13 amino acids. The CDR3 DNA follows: TGTGCCAGCAGCCTCGCCCGTGGTGATGAGCAGTTCTTC. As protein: CASSLARGDEQFF.

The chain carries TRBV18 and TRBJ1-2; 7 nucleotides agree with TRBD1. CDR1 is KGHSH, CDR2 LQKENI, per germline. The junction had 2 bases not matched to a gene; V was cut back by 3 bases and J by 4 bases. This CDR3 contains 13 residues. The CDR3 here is CASSPQGGYGYTF. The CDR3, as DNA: TGTGCCAGCTCACCTCAGGGGGGCTATGGCTACACCTTC.

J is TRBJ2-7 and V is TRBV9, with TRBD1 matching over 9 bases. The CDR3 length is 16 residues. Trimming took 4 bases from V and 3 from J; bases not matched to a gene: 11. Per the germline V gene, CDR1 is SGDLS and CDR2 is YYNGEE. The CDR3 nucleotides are TGTGCCAGCAGCCCGAGGACAGGGGATTCCTTCTACGAGCAGTACTTC. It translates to CASSPRTGDSFYEQYF.

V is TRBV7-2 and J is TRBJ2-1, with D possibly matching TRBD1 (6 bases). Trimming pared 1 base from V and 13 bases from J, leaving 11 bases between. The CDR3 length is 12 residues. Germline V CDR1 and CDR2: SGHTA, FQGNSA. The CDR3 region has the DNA TGTGCCAGCAGCTTAGTGAGGGACACCCAGTTCTTC. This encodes CASSLVRDTQFF.

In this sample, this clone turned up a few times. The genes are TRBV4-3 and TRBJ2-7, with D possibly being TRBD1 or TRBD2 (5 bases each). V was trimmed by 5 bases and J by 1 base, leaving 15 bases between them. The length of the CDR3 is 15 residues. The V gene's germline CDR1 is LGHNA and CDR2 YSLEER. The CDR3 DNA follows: TGCGCCAGCAGCGGGTCCGGGACCCGGTCCTACGAGCAGTACTTC. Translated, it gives CASSGSGTRSYEQYF.

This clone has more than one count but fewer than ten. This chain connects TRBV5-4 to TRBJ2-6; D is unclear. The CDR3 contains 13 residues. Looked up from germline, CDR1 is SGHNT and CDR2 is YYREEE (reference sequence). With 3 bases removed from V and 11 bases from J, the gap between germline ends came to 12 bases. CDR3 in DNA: TGTGCCAGCAGCTCCGACACGGTCGACGTCCTGACTTTC. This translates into CASSSDTVDVLTF.

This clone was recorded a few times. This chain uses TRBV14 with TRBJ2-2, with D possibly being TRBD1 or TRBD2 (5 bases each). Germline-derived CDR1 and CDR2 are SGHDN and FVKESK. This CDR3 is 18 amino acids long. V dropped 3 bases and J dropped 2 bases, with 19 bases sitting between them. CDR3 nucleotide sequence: TGTGCCAGCAGCCACCACCGGATCGGGACGGTTAACACCGGGGAGCTGTTTTTT. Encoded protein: CASSHHRIGTVNTGELFF.